The clone carrying this T cell receptor (beta chain) has ten or more counts. The target antigen is unknown. The source of the sample is a study of T cell repertoires in cytomegalovirus infection. In the study overall: Evidence of both CMV infection and a matching HLA type came from public TCR beta signatures.

J lost 3 bases, V lost 5 bases, and 8 bases had no gene match. CDR1 is SGHTA and CDR2 is FQGNSA in the germline V gene. The CDR3 has 15 amino acids. TCRdb redid the calling of the reads with MiXCR, one entry per CDR3 protein. The repertoire holds about 360,000 distinct CDR3 sequences, with 15% to 20% as singletons. Study-wide findings and caveats: What dominated the ex vivo response were HLA-C-restricted CMV-specific TCR beta clonotypes.

The TCR comes from a human donor in good health (CMV status not recorded). Some clones in this sample may be carry-over from other donors' samples. The chain carries TRBV7-2 and TRBJ2-5; 8 bases line up with TRBD1. Sample: PBMCs. The CDR3 is CASSPDRGFEETQYF. As DNA, the CDR3 is TGTGCCAGCAGCCCTGACAGGGGATTCGAAGAGACCCAGTACTTC. Based on the CDR3 plus reference TRBV7-2 and TRBJ2-5, the full variable domain is GAGVSQSPSNKVTEKGKDVELRCDPISGHTALYWYRQSLGQGLEFLIYFQGNSAPDKSGLPSDRFSAERTGGSVSTLTIQRTQQEDSAVYLCASSPDRGFEETQYFGPGTRLLVL.